This T cell receptor beta chain was recorded in a study of blood T cell repertoires in COVID-19. Looking at the study overall: Nucleic acid was either cDNA or gDNA, and it came from T cells, B-cell-depleted T cells, or PBMCs.

In the authors' methods: For nucleated cells, counts were estimated from reference gene primer amplification. The method was immunoSEQ multiplex PCR; TCRdb's version includes in-frame clones alone and lacks a portion of them. That table gives V, J and clone size, and the DNA gave D and trimming. The profile covers about 100,000 clones, with roughly 90% appearing a single time and approximately 1.8% taken by the ten largest. Germline values: CDR1 SGHVS, CDR2 FQNEAQ. This CDR3 has 16 residues. Trimming took 2 bases from V and 0 from J, leaving 13 bases between them. This receptor was taken from a man in his sixties with acute or convalescent COVID-19. This chain uses TRBV7-8 with TRBJ1-2; D gene unclear. Sequenced sample: peripheral blood. In nucleotides, the CDR3 is TGTGCCAGCAGCTTATTTAGTCAGGCGACTAACTATGGCTACACCTTC. This sequence encodes CASSLFSQATNYGYTF.